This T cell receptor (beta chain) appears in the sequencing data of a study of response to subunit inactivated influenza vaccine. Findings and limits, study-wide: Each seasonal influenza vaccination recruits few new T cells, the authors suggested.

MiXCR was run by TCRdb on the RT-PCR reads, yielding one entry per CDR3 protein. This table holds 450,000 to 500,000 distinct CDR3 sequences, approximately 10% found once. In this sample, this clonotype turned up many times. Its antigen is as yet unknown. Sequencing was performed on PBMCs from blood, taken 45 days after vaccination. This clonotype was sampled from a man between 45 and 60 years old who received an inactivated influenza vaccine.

The chain's CDR3 is CASSDAGGYEQYF. The CDR3 bases are TGCGCCAGCAGCGATGCAGGGGGCTACGAGCAGTACTTC. The chain carries TRBV4-3 and TRBJ2-7; 7 bases line up with TRBD1. In germline, CDR1 is LGHNA, CDR2 YSLEER. The CDR3 is made up of 13 amino acids. V lost 5 bases, J lost 3 bases, and 4 bases stayed unmatched.